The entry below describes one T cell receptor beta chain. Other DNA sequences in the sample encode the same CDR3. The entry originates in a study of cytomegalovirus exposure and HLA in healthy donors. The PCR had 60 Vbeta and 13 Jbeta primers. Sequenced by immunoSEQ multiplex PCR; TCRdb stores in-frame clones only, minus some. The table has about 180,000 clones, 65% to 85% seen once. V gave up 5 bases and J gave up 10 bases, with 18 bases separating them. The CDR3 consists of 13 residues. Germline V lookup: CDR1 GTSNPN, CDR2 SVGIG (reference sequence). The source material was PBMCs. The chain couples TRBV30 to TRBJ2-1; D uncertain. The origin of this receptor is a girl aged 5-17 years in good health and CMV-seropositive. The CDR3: CAWEENLPGEQFF. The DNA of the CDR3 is TGTGCCTGGGAGGAGAACCTACCCGGGGAGCAGTTCTTC.